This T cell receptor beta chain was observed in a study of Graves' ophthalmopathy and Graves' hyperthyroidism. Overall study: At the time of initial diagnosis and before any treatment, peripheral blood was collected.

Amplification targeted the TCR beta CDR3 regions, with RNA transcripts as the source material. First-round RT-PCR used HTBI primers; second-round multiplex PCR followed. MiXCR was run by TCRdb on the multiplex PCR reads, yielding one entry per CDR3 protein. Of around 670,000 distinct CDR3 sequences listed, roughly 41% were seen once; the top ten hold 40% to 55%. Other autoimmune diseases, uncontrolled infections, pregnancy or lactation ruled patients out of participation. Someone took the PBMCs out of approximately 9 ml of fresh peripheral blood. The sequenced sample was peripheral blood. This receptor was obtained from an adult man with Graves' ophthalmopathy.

The CDR3 loop is CSVAGQGRGYGYTF. The CDR3, as DNA: TGCAGCGTCGCGGGACAGGGCCGGGGCTATGGCTACACCTTC. This chain uses TRBV29-1 with TRBJ1-2; 9 nucleotides align to TRBD1. This CDR3 is 14 amino acids long. V trimming: 6 bases; J trimming: 4 bases; junction bases outside the gene matches: 9. CDR1 SQVTM and CDR2 ANQGSEA come from the germline V gene.